This T cell receptor (beta chain) was observed in a study of CD4 T cells in lung cancer (dated by TCRdb to between 2018 and 2020). Study-wide context: To find responses to candidate mutation-encoded neoepitopes, the study screened blood T cells from NSCLC patients and isolated neoantigen-specific CD4+ T-cell clones and TCRs. Lung adenocarcinoma or squamous cell carcinoma was present in the resected patients, who were aged 60 to 69 at blood donation and were mostly former smokers. Treatments received by the patients before blood donation included platinum chemotherapy, and some patients received nivolumab or pembrolizumab. Deep sequencing of TCRB was used to follow the frequency of neoantigen-specific clonotypes in tumor resections, non-adjacent lung and cultured T-cell products.

Paper-wide results and their limitations: Rather than memory responses to the cancer, some blood-derived responses might reflect cross-reactivity or in vitro priming of naive T cells. Because IFNgamma-sorted cells included nonspecific IFNgamma producers of unknown purity, the expanded lines ranged from monoclonal to oligoclonal.

PBMCs were stimulated with mutant 27-mer peptides plus IL21, IL7, IL15 and IL2 for around 2 weeks, then restimulated with peptide-pulsed autologous B cells. After restimulation with peptide-pulsed B cells, live IFNgamma-secreting T cells were sorted on a FACS Aria2 by cytokine capture. Sorted cells were expanded at limiting dilution, roughly 3 or 10 cells per well, with irradiated allogeneic PBMCs, phytohemagglutinin and IL2 for roughly 13 to 21 days. Peripheral blood samples or leukapheresis products were collected from the patients. Antigen specificity of expanded lines was screened by IFNgamma ELISA against autologous B cells pulsed with mutant peptides. This clone was detected a few times. Its antigen is unknown. No much larger clone is present one base from it, and per-base qualities are unavailable. Library method: the immunoSEQ multiplex PCR assay. DNA was isolated using Qiagen DNeasy or QIAamp micro DNA kits, and TCRB was sequenced using the Adaptive Biotechnology human TCRB sequencing kit. TCRB libraries were sequenced on an Illumina MiSeq. As for the authors' bioinformatics: The kit provider's software was used to analyze TCRB sequence data, and Fisher's exact test was applied to assess tumor enrichment of clonotype templates. In its TCRdb copy, this immuneACCESS table keeps in-frame sequences only and misses some clones. Where compared with another copy, unresolved V genes explain less than half of these, and the others have no known cause. That table gives V, J and clone size, and the DNA gave D and trimming. The sample's table covers about 79 clones.

Via the germline V gene, CDR1 is SNHLY and CDR2 FYNNEI. From the cysteine through the phenylalanine, the CDR3 covers 13 amino acids. Of all the DNA, just the CDR3 is kept, 39 bases in frame from base 1. V is cut by 6 bases and J by 4 bases, and the space between the germline ends is 12 bases. The sequence joins TRBV2 to TRBJ1-1, with the D gene call left open. This clonotype was obtained from a human donor with non-small cell lung cancer. Some clones in this sample may be carry-over from other donors' samples. The sample was a CD4+ T cell line or clone grown in culture. The sequenced DNA: TGTGCCAGCAGCGTGAAAGGTACCACTGAAGCTTTCTTT. Its translation is CASSVKGTTEAFF.